This record covers a single T cell receptor (beta chain). This clone was found once. Its antigen is unknown. No base-level quality is on record; no much larger clone is a single base apart. This sample stems from a study of T cell changes during pregnancy in multiple sclerosis (dated by TCRdb to between 2018 and 2020). Some background on the complete study: Changes in the T cell repertoire over the course of pregnancy were examined in this study in women with multiple sclerosis.

The method behind the library was the immunoSEQ multiplex PCR assay. TCRdb limited this immuneACCESS table to in-frame rearrangements with V and J called. A share of clones is missing; checked studies link under half to unresolved V genes, and the rest is unexplained. Within this sample are about 56,000 clones, with approximately 87% of them counted one time only. 5.3% of the sample lies in the top ten. Taken from cysteine to phenylalanine, the CDR3 has 14 residues. The read is trimmed to its CDR3 DNA, 42 bases read in frame from base 1. Trimming costs V 4 bases and J 5 bases, and their ends lie 15 bases apart. CDR1 and CDR2, looked up from the germline V gene, are SGHRS and YFSETQ.

The TCR originated in a human donor whose cells served as feeder cells for cultures in a pregnancy study. The rearranged chain carries TRBV5-1 and TRBJ1-1, with the D gene uncertain. The sample comprised peripheral blood from another person, used as feeder cells. The CDR3 here reads CASSLLRMSTEAFF. In nucleotide form, the sequence is TGCGCCAGCAGCCTACTGAGAATGAGTACTGAAGCTTTCTTT.